The next 18 T cell receptor beta chains were all read from a single sample in a study of blood T cell repertoires in COVID-19. Only in-frame clones appear in the TCRdb table, and some are missing; sequencing was by immunoSEQ multiplex PCR. The profile shows some 400,000 clones, approximately 86% of them singletons. The sequenced material came from peripheral blood. These receptors originate from a human donor in a cohort sampled during active COVID-19.

V and J are TRBV11-2 and TRBJ1-3, with TRBD1 as a possible D gene (5 bases). The V gene lost 5 bases and the J gene lost 4 bases, with 18 bases spanning the gap. The germline V gene has CDR1 SGHAT and CDR2 FQNNGV. CDR3 size: 16 residues. The CDR3 DNA sequence: TGTGCCAGCAGCCCCCGGGGACTTCGCGAGGGAAACACCATATATTTT. Translated, it gives CASSPRGLREGNTIYF.

This sequence joins TRBV19 and TRBJ1-1, with D perhaps matching TRBD1 (6 bases). V was trimmed by 5 bases and J by 5 bases, leaving 18 bases between them. Germline V lookup: CDR1 LNHDA, CDR2 SQIVND (reference sequence). The CDR3 is made up of 15 amino acids. The CDR3 loop is CASSSQQGRRTEAFF. CDR3 sequence (DNA): TGTGCCAGTAGTTCCCAACAGGGTAGGCGGACTGAAGCTTTCTTT.

The rearrangement links TRBV9 to TRBJ2-5; TRBD1 matches at 7 bases. The V segment lost 2 bases and the J segment 3 bases; nucleotides outside the gene matches: 1. The CDR3 is 13 residues long. Germline CDR1 reads SGDLS; CDR2 reads YYNGEE. CDR3 in DNA: TGTGCCAGCAGCGTTGGGACAGAAGAGACCCAGTACTTC. Translating it yields CASSVGTEETQYF. The variable domain in full, completed from reference TRBV9 and TRBJ2-5, reads DSGVTQTPKHLITATGQRVTLRCSPRSGDLSVYWYQQSLDQGLQFLIQYYNGEERAKGNILERFSAQQFPDLHSELNLSSLELGDSALYFCASSVGTEETQYFGPGTRLLVL.

This sequence joins TRBV27 and TRBJ2-7; TRBD2 might be the D (5 bases). Trimming took off 4 bases at V and 6 bases at J, with 16 bases between the two ends. Germline CDR1 reads MNHEY; CDR2 reads SMNVEV (reference sequence). The CDR3 runs 14 residues. The CDR3 here is CASSSRGYSPEQYF. CDR3 coding DNA: TGTGCCAGCAGTTCTCGCGGGTACTCCCCCGAGCAGTACTTC.

As regards this clone: The sample carries other DNA sequences with the same CDR3. The chain links TRBV19 to TRBJ1-4, with 8 bases fitting TRBD1. CDR3 length: 13 residues. Per the germline V gene, CDR1 is LNHDA and CDR2 is SQIVND (reference sequence). The ends lost 7 bases at V and 7 bases at J; junction bases unmatched: 5. The CDR3 DNA is TGTGCCAGTACGACAGGGGTAGGTGAAAAACTGTTTTTT. Amino acids: CASTTGVGEKLFF.

The chain links TRBV13 to TRBJ1-1; 8 bases align to TRBD1. This CDR3 contains 15 residues. The V gene's germline CDR1 is PRHDT and CDR2 FYEKMQ (reference sequence). The V gene end was trimmed by 1 base and the J gene end by 2 bases; junction bases not matched to a gene: 3. The CDR3 protein is CASSLADRENTEAFF. For the CDR3, the DNA is TGTGCCAGCAGCTTAGCGGACAGGGAAAACACTGAAGCTTTCTTT.

This chain links TRBV18 with TRBJ2-2; D possibly corresponds to TRBD2 (7 bases). V was clipped by 2 bases and J by 0 bases, with 13 bases between them. CDR3 length: 17 amino acids. Germline-derived CDR1 and CDR2 are KGHSH and LQKENI. CDR3 loop: CASSPEGGGANTGELFF. CDR3 coding DNA: TGTGCCAGCTCACCAGAGGGCGGGGGCGCGAACACCGGGGAGCTGTTTTTT.

The chain employs TRBV14 and TRBJ1-4, with 7 bases matching TRBD1. V dropped 1 base and J dropped 4; count of bases not matched to a gene: 6. The CDR3 length is 16 residues. Per the germline V gene, CDR1 is SGHDN and CDR2 is FVKESK. The CDR3 DNA sequence: TGTGCCAGCAGCCAAGGAAGACAGGGAGTTAATGAAAAACTGTTTTTT. Encoded protein: CASSQGRQGVNEKLFF.

The chain links TRBV4-1 to TRBJ2-5; 9 bases agree with TRBD2. The V gene end was trimmed by 0 bases and the J gene end by 5 bases; junction bases not matched to a gene: 10. The CDR3 spans 17 residues. CDR1 MGHRA and CDR2 YSYEKL come from the germline V gene. CDR3: CASSQEPTGTSRETQYF. The CDR3 DNA reads TGCGCCAGCAGCCAAGAGCCGACCGGGACTAGCAGGGAGACCCAGTACTTC.

This clone was found a few times. The chain joins TRBV10-3 to TRBJ1-5, with TRBD1 as a possible D gene (5 bases). CDR3 size: 12 residues. Trimming took off 8 bases at V and 7 bases at J, with 12 bases between the two ends. Per germline, CDR1 ENHRY and CDR2 SYGVKD. The chain's CDR3 is CAIQGVGQPQHF. The CDR3 DNA is TGTGCCATCCAAGGGGTGGGCCAGCCCCAGCATTTT.

The rearrangement uses TRBV7-9 and TRBJ1-4, with D unresolved. V shed 5 bases and J shed 6 bases, with 16 bases lying between them. The CDR3 sequence is 15 residues long. The germline V gene has CDR1 SEHNR and CDR2 FQNEAQ (reference sequence). CDR3 DNA sequence: TGTGCCAGCAGCCCTGGCGCTAGAGGAGATGAAAAACTGTTTTTT. Translation gives CASSPGARGDEKLFF.

The gene calls are TRBV7-9 and TRBJ2-2; 7 positions match TRBD1. After removal of 5 bases from V and 7 bases from J, the junction contained 4 bases not matched to a gene. Per germline, CDR1 SEHNR and CDR2 FQNEAQ (reference sequence). The CDR3 is 13 residues long. The CDR3 is CASSQQGIGELFF. The CDR3 bases are TGTGCCAGCAGCCAACAGGGGATCGGGGAGCTGTTTTTT.

The gene calls are TRBV5-4 and TRBJ1-1; D uncertain. This CDR3 has 14 residues. V lost 0 bases and J 3 bases, leaving 9 bases between the germline ends. Germline V lookup: CDR1 SGHNT, CDR2 YYREEE (reference sequence). This chain's CDR3 is CASSLGLGDTEAFF. CDR3 nucleotide sequence: TGTGCCAGCAGCTTGGGCCTGGGCGACACTGAAGCTTTCTTT.

The chain has TRBV2 and TRBJ2-1; D unresolved. Between the trimmed V and J ends, which lost 6 bases and 4 bases, there was a span of 10 bases. From germline, CDR1 is SNHLY and CDR2 FYNNEI. This CDR3 comprises 13 residues. Here the CDR3 reads CASSSRQYNEQFF. CDR3 DNA sequence: TGTGCCAGCAGCTCGAGACAATACAATGAGCAGTTCTTC. The full variable domain, with the rest looked up from reference TRBV2 and TRBJ2-1, is EPEVTQTPSHQVTQMGQEVILRCVPISNHLYFYWYRQILGQKVEFLVSFYNNEISEKSEIFDDQFSVERPDGSNFTLKIRSTKLEDSAMYFCASSSRQYNEQFFGPGTRLTVL.

This rearrangement joins TRBV18 to TRBJ2-4; 7 nucleotides line up with TRBD1. The CDR3 sequence is 16 residues long. Germline-derived CDR1 and CDR2 are KGHSH and LQKENI. V shed 3 bases, J shed 0 bases, and the junction held 5 bases outside the gene matches. The CDR3 spells CASSPMTGIAKNIQYF. The CDR3, as DNA: TGTGCCAGCTCACCTATGACAGGGATAGCCAAAAACATTCAGTACTTC.

The rearrangement uses TRBV19 and TRBJ1-5; 10 positions match TRBD1. Germline V gene sequence: CDR1 LNHDA, CDR2 SQIVND (reference sequence). The CDR3 is 17 amino acids. The ends lost 5 bases at V and 1 base at J; junction bases unmatched: 8. The CDR3: CASSRDRGRGSNQPQHF. In nucleotides, the CDR3 is TGTGCCAGTAGTCGCGACAGGGGGCGAGGGAGCAATCAGCCCCAGCATTTT.

The V gene is TRBV12-3 or TRBV12-4, the J gene TRBJ2-5; D may be TRBD1 (6 bases). Between the trimmed V and J ends, which lost 6 bases and 8 bases, there was a span of 16 bases. The CDR3 is 13 residues long. CDR3 coding DNA: TGTGCCAGCAGCACACAGGGCTGGTATACCCAGTACTTC. The encoded protein is CASSTQGWYTQYF.

This chain uses TRBV7-9 with TRBJ2-1; D is possibly TRBD2 (6 bases). CDR1 and CDR2 (germline): SEHNR, FQNEAQ (reference sequence). Trimming took 8 bases from V and 1 from J, leaving 18 bases between them. This CDR3 spans 16 amino acids. The CDR3 bases are TGTGCCAGCCGCGGGCGGGACGGGGGTTCCTACAATGAGCAGTTCTTC. Its protein is CASRGRDGGSYNEQFF.